The entry that follows covers one T cell receptor beta chain sequence. Sequenced by immunoSEQ multiplex PCR; TCRdb stores in-frame clones only, minus some. The profile shows more than 80,000 clones, about 90% of them singletons. This specimen comes from a study of T cell changes during pregnancy in multiple sclerosis. Per germline, CDR1 MNHEY and CDR2 SMNVEV (reference sequence). This CDR3 has 14 residues. Losses at the gene ends were 5 bases for V and 7 bases for J; bases not matched to a gene: 4. The sequence came from a female donor with multiple sclerosis, enrolled in a pregnancy study. The sequenced sample was peripheral blood, obtained before pregnancy. The rearrangement uses TRBV27 and TRBJ1-5, with 11 bases identical to TRBD1. CDR3 in DNA: TGTGCCAGCAGTAGGACAGGGGGCGGCCAGCCCCAGCATTTT. This translates into CASSRTGGGQPQHF.